Shown below are 2 T cell receptor beta chains from a single sample sequenced in a study of T cells in narcolepsy. The assay was immunoSEQ multiplex PCR, and TCRdb's table has in-frame clones only and misses some. The sample has around 35,000 clones, around 86% seen once. The sequenced sample consisted of CD45RA- memory CD4+ T cells from PBMCs. Receptor source: a human donor with narcolepsy.

V is TRBV28 and J is TRBJ2-5; perhaps D is TRBD1 or TRBD2 (5 bases each). CDR1 MDHEN and CDR2 SYDVKM come from the germline V gene. Between the trimmed V and J ends, which lost 1 base and 6 bases, there was a span of 9 bases. This CDR3 comprises 13 residues. CDR3 nucleotides: TGTGCCAGCAGTTTATCTGGGGGAAAGACCCAGTACTTC. This encodes CASSLSGGKTQYF.

Here the CDR3 DNA reads TGTGCCAGCGGGGAGTCAACGGAGACCCAGTACTTC. This gives the protein CASGESTETQYF. The chain has TRBV27 and TRBJ2-5; tentatively, D is TRBD2 (5 bases). The CDR3 extends over 12 amino acids. Germline CDR1 MNHEY, CDR2 SMNVEV (reference sequence). V lost 8 bases and J lost 5, with 12 bases in between.